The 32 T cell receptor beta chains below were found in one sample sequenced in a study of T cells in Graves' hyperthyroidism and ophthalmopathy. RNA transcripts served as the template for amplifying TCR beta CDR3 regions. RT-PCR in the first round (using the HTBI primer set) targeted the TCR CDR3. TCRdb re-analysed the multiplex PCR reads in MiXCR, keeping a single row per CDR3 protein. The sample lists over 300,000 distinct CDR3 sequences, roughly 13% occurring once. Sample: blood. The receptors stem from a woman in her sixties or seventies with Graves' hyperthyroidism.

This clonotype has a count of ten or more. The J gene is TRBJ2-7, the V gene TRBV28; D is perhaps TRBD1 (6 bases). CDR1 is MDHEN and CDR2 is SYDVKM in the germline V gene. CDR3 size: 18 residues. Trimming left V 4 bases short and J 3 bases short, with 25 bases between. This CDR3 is CASSSSLGDRIRGYEQYF. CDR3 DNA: TGTGCCAGCAGTTCCTCACTCGGGGACCGGATCAGGGGCTACGAGCAGTACTTC.

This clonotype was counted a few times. CDR3 bases: TGTGCCAGCAGCTTGTCGGGCGGGAGTACACTTATTGAGCAGTTCTTC. As protein: CASSLSGGSTLIEQFF. The chain joins TRBV5-5 to TRBJ2-1; 7 bases are a match to TRBD2. This CDR3 is 16 amino acids long. Germline V lookup: CDR1 SGHKS, CDR2 YYEKEE (reference sequence). With 1 base clipped from V and 9 bases from J, the junction kept 13 bases outside the gene matches.

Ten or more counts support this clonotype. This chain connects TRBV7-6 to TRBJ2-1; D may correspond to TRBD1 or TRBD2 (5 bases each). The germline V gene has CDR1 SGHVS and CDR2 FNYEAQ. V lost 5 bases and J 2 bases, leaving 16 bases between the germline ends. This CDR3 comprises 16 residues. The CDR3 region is CASSRYRDPAYNEQFF. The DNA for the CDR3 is TGTGCCAGCAGCCGCTACCGGGACCCGGCCTACAATGAGCAGTTCTTC.

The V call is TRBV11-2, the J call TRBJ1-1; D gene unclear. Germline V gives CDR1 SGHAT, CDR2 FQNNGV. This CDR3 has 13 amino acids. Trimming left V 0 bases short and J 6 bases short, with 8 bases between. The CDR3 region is CASSLEQFAEAFF. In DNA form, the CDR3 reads TGTGCCAGCAGCTTAGAGCAGTTCGCTGAAGCTTTCTTT.

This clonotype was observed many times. The CDR3 protein is CSAKDRTSGSLTDTQYF. CDR3 nucleotides: TGCAGTGCTAAGGACAGGACTAGCGGGAGTTTAACAGATACGCAGTATTTT. The chain links TRBV20-1 to TRBJ2-3; 13 positions match TRBD2. The CDR3 is made up of 17 amino acids. Germline CDR1 is DFQATT and CDR2 is SNEGSKA (reference sequence). Trimming removed 4 bases from V and 3 bases from J; junction bases left unmatched: 10.

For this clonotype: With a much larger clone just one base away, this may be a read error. In nucleotides, the CDR3 is TGTGCCAGCAGCTTGGACTTTGTGGGCTACACCTTC. It encodes CASSLDFVGYTF. The gene calls are TRBV5-5 and TRBJ1-2, with D unclear. The length of the CDR3 is 12 residues. V was pared by 0 bases and J by 8 bases, with 8 bases between. Germline values: CDR1 SGHKS, CDR2 YYEKEE (reference sequence).

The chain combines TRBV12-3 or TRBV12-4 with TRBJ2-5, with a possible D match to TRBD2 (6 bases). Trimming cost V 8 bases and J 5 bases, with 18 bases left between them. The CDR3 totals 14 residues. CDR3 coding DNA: TGTGCCAGCTGCATACGGGCCGGAGGGGAGACCCAGTACTTC. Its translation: CASCIRAGGETQYF.

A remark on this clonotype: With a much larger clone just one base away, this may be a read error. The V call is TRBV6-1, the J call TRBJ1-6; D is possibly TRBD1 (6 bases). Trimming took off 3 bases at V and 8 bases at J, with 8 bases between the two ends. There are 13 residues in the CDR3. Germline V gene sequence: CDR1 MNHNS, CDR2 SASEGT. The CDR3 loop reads CASSERTDSPLHF. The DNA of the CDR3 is TGTGCCAGCAGTGAGCGGACAGATTCACCCCTCCACTTT.

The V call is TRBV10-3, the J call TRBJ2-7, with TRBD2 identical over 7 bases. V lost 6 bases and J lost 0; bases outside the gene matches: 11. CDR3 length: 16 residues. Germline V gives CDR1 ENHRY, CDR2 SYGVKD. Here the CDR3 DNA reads TGTGCCATCAGGGGACTACCCGGGGGACCCTCCTACGAGCAGTACTTC. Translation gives CAIRGLPGGPSYEQYF.

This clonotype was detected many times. The CDR3 loop is CSAPPRSAYNEQFF. CDR3 DNA: TGCAGTGCGCCGCCGCGCTCTGCATACAATGAGCAGTTCTTC. The chain joins TRBV20-1 to TRBJ2-1, with D uncertain. Germline CDR1 DFQATT, CDR2 SNEGSKA (reference sequence). CDR3 length: 14 residues. Trimming pared 6 bases from V and 4 bases from J, leaving 16 bases between.

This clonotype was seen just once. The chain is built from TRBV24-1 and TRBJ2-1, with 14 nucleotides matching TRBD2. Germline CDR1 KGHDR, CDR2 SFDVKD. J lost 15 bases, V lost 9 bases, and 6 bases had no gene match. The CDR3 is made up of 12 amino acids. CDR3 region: CATGSGTSGGFF. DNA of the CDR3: TGTGCCACCGGTAGCGGGACTAGCGGGGGGTTCTTC.

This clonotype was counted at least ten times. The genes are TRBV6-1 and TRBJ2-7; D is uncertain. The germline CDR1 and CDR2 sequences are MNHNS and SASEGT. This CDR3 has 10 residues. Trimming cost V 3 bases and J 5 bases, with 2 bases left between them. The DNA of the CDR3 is TGTGCCAGCAGTGATAACGAGCAGTACTTC. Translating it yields CASSDNEQYF.

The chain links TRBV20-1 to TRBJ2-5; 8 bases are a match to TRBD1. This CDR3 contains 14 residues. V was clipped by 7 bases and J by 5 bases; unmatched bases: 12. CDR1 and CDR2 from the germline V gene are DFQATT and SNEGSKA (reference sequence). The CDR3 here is CSGRQGSLGETQYF. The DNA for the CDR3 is TGCAGTGGCCGACAGGGGTCTCTCGGGGAGACCCAGTACTTC.

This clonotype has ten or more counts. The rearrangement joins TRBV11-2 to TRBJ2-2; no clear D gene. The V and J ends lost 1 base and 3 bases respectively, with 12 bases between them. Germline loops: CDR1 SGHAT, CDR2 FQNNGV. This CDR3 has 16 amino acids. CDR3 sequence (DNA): TGTGCCAGCAGCTTAGGGGCGAGGTACTACACCGGGGAGCTGTTTTTT. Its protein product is CASSLGARYYTGELFF.

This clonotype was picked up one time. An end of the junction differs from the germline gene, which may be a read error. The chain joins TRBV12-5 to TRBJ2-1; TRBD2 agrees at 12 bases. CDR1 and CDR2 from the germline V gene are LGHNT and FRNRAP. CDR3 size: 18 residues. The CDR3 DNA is TGTGCTAGCGGTTTGAGCATCCTAGCGGGAGGGAATTACAATGAGCAGTTCTTC. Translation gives CASGLSILAGGNYNEQFF.

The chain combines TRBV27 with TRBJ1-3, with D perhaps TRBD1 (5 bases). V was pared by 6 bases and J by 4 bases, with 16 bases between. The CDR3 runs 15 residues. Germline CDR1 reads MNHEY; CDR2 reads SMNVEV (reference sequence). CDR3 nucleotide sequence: TGTGCCAGCAGCAGCGGGAAGGGGAAAGGAAACACCATATATTTT. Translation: CASSSGKGKGNTIYF.

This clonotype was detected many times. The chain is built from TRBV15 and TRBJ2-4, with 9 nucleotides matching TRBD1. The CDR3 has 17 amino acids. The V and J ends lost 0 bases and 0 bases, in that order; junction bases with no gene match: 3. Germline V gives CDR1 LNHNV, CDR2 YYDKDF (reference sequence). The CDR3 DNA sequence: TGTGCCACCAGCAGAGACACAGGGGGCCGAGCCAAAAACATTCAGTACTTC. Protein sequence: CATSRDTGGRAKNIQYF.

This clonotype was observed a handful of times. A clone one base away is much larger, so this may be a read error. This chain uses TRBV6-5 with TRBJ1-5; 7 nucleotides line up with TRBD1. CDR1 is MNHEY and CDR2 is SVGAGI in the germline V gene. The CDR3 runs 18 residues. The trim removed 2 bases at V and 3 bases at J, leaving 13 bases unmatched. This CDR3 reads CASSYRIHRGHINQPQHF. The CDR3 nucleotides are TGTGCCAGCAGTTACAGGATCCACAGGGGCCACATCAATCAGCCCCAGCATTTT.

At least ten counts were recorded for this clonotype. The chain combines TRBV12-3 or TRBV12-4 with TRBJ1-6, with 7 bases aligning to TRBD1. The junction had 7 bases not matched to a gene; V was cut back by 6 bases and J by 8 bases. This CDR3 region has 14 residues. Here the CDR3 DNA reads TGTGCCAGCAGAAAAGACAGGGATTATTCACCCCTCCACTTT. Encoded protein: CASRKDRDYSPLHF.

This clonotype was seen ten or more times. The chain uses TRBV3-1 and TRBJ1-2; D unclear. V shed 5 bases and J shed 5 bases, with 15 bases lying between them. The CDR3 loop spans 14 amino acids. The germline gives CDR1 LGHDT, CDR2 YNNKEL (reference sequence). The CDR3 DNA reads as TGTGCCAGCAGCGAAAGGGCACAGCTTTATGGCTACACCTTC. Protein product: CASSERAQLYGYTF.

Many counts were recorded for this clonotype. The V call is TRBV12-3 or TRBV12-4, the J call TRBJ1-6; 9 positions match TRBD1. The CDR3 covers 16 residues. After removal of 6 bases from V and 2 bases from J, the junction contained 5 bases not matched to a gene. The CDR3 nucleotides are TGTGCCAGCAGGCGACAGGGGGTGGCCTATAATTCACCCCTCCACTTT. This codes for CASRRQGVAYNSPLHF.

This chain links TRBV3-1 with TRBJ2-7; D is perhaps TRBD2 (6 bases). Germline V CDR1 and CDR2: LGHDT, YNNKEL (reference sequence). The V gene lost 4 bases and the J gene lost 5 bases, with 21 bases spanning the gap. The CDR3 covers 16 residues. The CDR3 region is CASSPRRGTLMDEQYF. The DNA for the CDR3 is TGTGCCAGCAGCCCTCGGCGGGGCACCTTAATGGACGAGCAGTACTTC.

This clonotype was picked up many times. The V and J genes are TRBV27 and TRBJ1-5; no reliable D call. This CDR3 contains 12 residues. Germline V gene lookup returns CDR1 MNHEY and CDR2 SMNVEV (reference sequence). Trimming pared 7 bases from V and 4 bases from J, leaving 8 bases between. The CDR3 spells CASKTGNQPQHF. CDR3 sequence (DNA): TGTGCCAGCAAGACCGGGAATCAGCCCCAGCATTTT.

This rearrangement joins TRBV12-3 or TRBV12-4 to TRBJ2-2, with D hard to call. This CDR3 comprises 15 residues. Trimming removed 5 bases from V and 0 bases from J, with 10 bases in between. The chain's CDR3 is CASSHEDPNTGELFF. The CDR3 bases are TGTGCCAGCAGTCACGAAGATCCGAACACCGGGGAGCTGTTTTTT.

The CDR3, as DNA: TGTGCCAGCTCCACAGGGGTAGGAGAGACCCAGTACTTC. This encodes CASSTGVGETQYF. This chain links TRBV18 with TRBJ2-5; 7 bases match TRBD1. The ends lost 6 bases at V and 4 bases at J; junction bases unmatched: 5. This CDR3 is built from 13 residues. From germline, CDR1 is KGHSH and CDR2 LQKENI. The variable domain in full, with the rest retrieved from reference TRBV18 and TRBJ2-5, is NAGVMQNPRHLVRRRGQEARLRCSPMKGHSHVYWYRQLPEEGLKFMVYLQKENIIDESGMPKERFSAEFPKEGPSILRIQQVVRGDSAAYFCASSTGVGETQYFGPGTRLLVL.

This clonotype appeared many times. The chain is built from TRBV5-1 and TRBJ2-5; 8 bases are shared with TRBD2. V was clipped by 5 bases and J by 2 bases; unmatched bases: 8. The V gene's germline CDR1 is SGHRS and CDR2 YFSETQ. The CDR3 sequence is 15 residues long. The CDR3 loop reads CASSRSGRVQETQYF. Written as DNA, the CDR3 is TGCGCCAGCAGTAGGAGCGGGAGAGTACAAGAGACCCAGTACTTC. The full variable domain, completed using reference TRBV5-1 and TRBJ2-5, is KAGVTQTPRYLIKTRGQQVTLSCSPISGHRSVSWYQQTPGQGLQFLFEYFSETQRNKGNFPGRFSGRQFSNSRSEMNVSTLELGDSALYLCASSRSGRVQETQYFGPGTRLLVL.

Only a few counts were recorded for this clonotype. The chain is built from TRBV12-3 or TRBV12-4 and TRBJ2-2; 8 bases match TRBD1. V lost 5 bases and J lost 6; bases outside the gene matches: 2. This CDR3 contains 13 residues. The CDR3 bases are TGTGCCAGCAGTGAACAGGGGGCCGGGGAGCTGTTTTTT. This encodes CASSEQGAGELFF.

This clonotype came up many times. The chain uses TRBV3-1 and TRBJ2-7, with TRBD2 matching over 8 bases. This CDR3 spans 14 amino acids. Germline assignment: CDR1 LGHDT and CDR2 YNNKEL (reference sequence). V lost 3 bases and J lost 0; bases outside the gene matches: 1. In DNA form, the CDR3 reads TGTGCCAGCAGCCATGGGACTAGCTCCTACGAGCAGTACTTC. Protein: CASSHGTSSYEQYF.

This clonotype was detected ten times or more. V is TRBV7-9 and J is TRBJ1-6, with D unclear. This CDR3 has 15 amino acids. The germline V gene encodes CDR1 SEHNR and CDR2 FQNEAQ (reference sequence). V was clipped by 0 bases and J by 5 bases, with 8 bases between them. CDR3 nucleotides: TGTGCCAGCAGCTTAGCGTCGACCGATAATTCACCCCTCCACTTT. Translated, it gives CASSLASTDNSPLHF.

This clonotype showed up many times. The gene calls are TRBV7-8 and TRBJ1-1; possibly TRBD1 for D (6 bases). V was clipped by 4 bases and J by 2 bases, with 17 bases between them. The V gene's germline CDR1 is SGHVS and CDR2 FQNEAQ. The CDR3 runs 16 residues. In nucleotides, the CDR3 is TGTGCCAGCAGCTCATGGGGGGGCTCGGGAAACACTGAAGCTTTCTTT. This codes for CASSSWGGSGNTEAFF.

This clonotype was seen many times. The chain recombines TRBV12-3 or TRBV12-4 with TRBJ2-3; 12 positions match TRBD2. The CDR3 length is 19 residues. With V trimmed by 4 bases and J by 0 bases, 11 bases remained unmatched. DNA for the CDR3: TGTGCCAGCAGTTCATGGACTAGCGGGGATATCACTAGCACAGATACGCAGTATTTT. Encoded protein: CASSSWTSGDITSTDTQYF.

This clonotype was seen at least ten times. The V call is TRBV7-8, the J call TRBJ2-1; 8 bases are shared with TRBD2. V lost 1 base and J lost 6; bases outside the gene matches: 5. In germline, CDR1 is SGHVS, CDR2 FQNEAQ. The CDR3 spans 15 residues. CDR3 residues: CASSLGTSRGNEQFF. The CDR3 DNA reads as TGTGCCAGCAGCTTAGGGACTAGCAGGGGCAATGAGCAGTTCTTC.